The present entry profiles one TCR beta chain with its context. Its antigen remains unidentified. Per-base quality was not reported, and no clone a single base away is much larger than it. These data come from a study of blood T cell repertoires in COVID-19 (dated by TCRdb to 2020 to 2022). In the study overall: Samples from collaborators originated in the United States, Italy and Spain and spanned both the acute and convalescent phases of COVID-19. The material from the prospective study consisted of cDNA or gDNA derived from T cells, B-cell-depleted T cells, or PBMCs. Deeply sampled blood TCRbeta repertoires from subjects exposed to, actively infected with, or recovered from COVID-19 were included in the dataset. The repertoires were released in a freely available public database meant as a resource for research on the immune response to SARS-CoV-2. Samples came from the ongoing ImmuneRACE study (first 160 participants) plus 1,254 subjects from 6 global collaborators. A de-identified subject ID, COVID-19 status, age in years and sex were almost always included in the sample metadata. Where HLA class I and class II types were available, the types were taken from metadata supplied by the sample provider, not from assay-based typing.

Broader findings and caveats from the paper: Clinical and demographic metadata were provided uncurated, with the amount varying by source and participant.

From a lookup of the germline V gene, CDR1 and CDR2 are MGHRA and YSYEKL. V is trimmed back by 0 bases and J by 4 bases, and the junction contains 13 bases that no gene match accounts for. The CDR3 runs 21 amino acids, cysteine and phenylalanine included. Only the CDR3 DNA is retained, 63 bases long and in frame from the first base. One collaborating source in Seattle enrolled patients during active infection and followed them longitudinally through the course of disease. Collaborating institutions collected whole blood in K2EDTA tubes following their own protocols. Collaborator samples were shipped for TCRbeta analysis as frozen whole blood, isolated PBMCs, or DNA extracted from either sample type. TCRbeta CDR3 regions were amplified from genomic DNA by means of the immunoSEQ Assay, a bias-controlled multiplex PCR. As for how the authors treated the data: The number of nucleated cells in each sample was estimated by amplification of reference gene primers within the assay. To quantify the absolute abundance of each unique TCRbeta CDR3 rearrangement, sequence reads were collapsed and filtered. For each sample, productive Simpson clonality was calculated as the square root of Simpson's diversity index over productive rearrangements. TCRdb holds this immuneACCESS table with in-frame rearrangements only. Some clones are missing; in checked studies, unresolved V genes explain under half, and the rest has no known cause. V, J and clone size reflect that table, while D and trimming were determined from the DNA. The sample records 130,000 to 150,000 clones, 75% to 90% of which are singletons. In total, the top ten clones hold under 15% of the sample.

The sequence is built from TRBV4-1 and TRBJ2-1, and 15 junctional nucleotides match TRBD2. This TCR was recovered from a man younger than 35 with COVID-19, enrolled during active disease. What was sequenced was peripheral blood. The DNA sequence is as follows: TGCGCCAGCAGCCAAGATGGGGGACTAGCGGGAGGACTAGCTGAGTACAATGAGCAGTTCTTC. Its translation reads: CASSQDGGLAGGLAEYNEQFF.